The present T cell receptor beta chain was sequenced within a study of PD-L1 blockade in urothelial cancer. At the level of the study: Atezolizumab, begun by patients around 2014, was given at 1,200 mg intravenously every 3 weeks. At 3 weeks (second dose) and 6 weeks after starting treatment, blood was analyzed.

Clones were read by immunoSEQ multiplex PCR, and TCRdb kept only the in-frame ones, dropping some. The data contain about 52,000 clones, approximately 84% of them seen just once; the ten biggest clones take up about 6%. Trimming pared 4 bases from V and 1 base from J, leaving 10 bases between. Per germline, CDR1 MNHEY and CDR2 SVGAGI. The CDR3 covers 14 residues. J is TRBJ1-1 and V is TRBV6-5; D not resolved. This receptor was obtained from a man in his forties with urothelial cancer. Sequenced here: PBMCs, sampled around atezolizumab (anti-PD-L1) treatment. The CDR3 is CASSWSEANTEAFF. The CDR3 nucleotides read TGTGCCAGCAGTTGGTCTGAGGCGAACACTGAAGCTTTCTTT.